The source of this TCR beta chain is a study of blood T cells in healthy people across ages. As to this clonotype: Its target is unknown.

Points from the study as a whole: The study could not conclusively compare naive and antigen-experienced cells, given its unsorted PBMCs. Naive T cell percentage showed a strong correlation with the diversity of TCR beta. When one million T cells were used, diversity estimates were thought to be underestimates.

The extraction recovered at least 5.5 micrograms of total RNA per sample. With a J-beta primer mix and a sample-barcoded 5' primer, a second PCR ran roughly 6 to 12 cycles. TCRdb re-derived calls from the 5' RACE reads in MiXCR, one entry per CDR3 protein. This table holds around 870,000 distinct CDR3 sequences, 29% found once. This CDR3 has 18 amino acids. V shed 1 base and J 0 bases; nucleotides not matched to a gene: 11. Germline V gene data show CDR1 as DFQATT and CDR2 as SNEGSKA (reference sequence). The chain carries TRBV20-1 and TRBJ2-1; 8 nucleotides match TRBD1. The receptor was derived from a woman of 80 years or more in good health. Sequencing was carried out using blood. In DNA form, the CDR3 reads TGCAGTGCTAGAGGTCCCAGGGGGCCCACCAGCTCCTACAATGAGCAGTTCTTC. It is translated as CSARGPRGPTSSYNEQFF.